This T cell receptor beta chain was sequenced for a study of human T cells and chemical hapten exposure. Whole-study findings and limits: High-frequency TCRs, those above 1 in 1000, stayed the same after DPC sensitization.

This clonotype was counted at least ten times. Its antigen is undetermined. TCRdb processed the RACE reads anew with MiXCR; each CDR3 protein has one entry. This sample has around 99,000 distinct CDR3 sequences; roughly 12% occur once, and the top ten carry roughly 2.1%. This CDR3 contains 16 residues. V lost 6 bases and J lost 0; bases outside the gene matches: 5. The germline gives CDR1 LNHDA, CDR2 SQIVND (reference sequence). Sample time point: patch test 1, 2 weeks after DPC sensitization. The sample's treatment: therapeutic diphenylcyclopropenone sensitization with weekly scalp DPC. Sequences were derived from whole blood, sampled in connection with sensitization to the hapten diphenylcyclopropenone (DPC). This clonotype originated in a woman aged 35 to 49 with alopecia areata. Some clones in this sample may be carry-over from other donors' samples. The chain is built from TRBV19 and TRBJ2-3; 11 bases line up with TRBD2. CDR3 region: CASRESSGRSTDTQYF. CDR3 DNA sequence: TGTGCCAGTAGGGAGTCTAGCGGGAGGAGCACAGATACGCAGTATTTT.